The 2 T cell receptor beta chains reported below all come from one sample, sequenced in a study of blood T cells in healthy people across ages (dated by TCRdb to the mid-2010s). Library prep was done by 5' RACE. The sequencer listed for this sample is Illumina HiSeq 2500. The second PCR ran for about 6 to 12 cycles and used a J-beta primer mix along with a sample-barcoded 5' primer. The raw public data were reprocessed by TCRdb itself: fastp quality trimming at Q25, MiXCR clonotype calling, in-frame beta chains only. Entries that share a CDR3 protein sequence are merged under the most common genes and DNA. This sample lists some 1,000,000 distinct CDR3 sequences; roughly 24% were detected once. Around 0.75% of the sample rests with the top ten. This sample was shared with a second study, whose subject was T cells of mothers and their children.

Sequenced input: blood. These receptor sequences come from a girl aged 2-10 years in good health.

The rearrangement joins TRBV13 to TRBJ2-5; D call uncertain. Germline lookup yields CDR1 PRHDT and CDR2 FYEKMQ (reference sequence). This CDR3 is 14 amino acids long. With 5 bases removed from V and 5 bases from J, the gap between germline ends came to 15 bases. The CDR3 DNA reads TGTGCCAGCAGCATATGGACCTCATCGGAGACCCAGTACTTC. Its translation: CASSIWTSSETQYF.

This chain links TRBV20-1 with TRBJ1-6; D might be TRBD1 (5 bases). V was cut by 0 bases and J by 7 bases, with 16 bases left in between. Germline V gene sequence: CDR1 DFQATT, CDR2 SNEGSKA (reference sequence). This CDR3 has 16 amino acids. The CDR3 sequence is CSARDPAGRDNSPLHF. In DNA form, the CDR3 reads TGCAGTGCTAGAGATCCTGCAGGGCGGGACAATTCACCCCTCCACTTT.